The subject of this entry is one TCR beta chain. The antigen is unknown. CD45RO negativity and positive selection for CCR7 defined naive CD8 cells, a population that excluded terminally differentiated effector memory CD45RA+ cells. J gave up 1 base and V 5 bases, and 10 bases lay outside the gene matches. CDR3 length: 17 amino acids. CDR1 is WSHSY, CDR2 SAAADI, per germline. The sample comes from a study of shared clonotypes between healthy human individuals. Execution of the assay was at deep level. Libraries were prepared by immunoSEQ multiplex PCR; TCRdb keeps only in-frame clonotypes and omits some of them. This sample carries around 2,100,000 clones, 85% to 95% of them seen once, and the ten largest clones take less than 1.5%. Study-wide results and caveats: Naive subsets generally had larger estimated richness than memory subsets.

Sequences were obtained from naive CD8+ T cells sorted from blood. The chain carries TRBV10-2 and TRBJ2-1; 8 nucleotides line up with TRBD2. The receptor was derived from a man between 18 and 35 years old in good health. In DNA, the CDR3 is TGCGCCAGCAGTTTTGACCCGACTAGCGAGTCCTACAATGAGCAGTTCTTC. It encodes CASSFDPTSESYNEQFF.